This T cell receptor beta chain is from a study of CD8 T cells in ankylosing spondylitis. General study points: In ankylosing spondylitis blood, a motif of roughly 8 highly homologous TCR beta variants appeared characteristic. Previously reported in reactive arthritis synovial fluid and blood were some of the motif variants. Reports say disease-linked clones showed up significantly more in matched ankylosing spondylitis synovial fluid. CD8+ by phenotype, disease-linked clones were relatively rare in peripheral blood.

Making use of molecular barcodes, quantitative 5'-RACE generated TCR beta libraries. TCRdb re-derived calls from the 5' RACE reads in MiXCR, one entry per CDR3 protein. The sample holds under 850,000 distinct CDR3 sequences; about 20% are singletons and the top ten take about 20%. Of note for this clonotype: Its target is unknown.

Germline V gene lookup returns CDR1 SQVTM and CDR2 ANQGSEA. This CDR3 is built from 14 residues. Germline trimming cut 5 bases from V and 9 bases from J; bases unmatched to any gene: 6. The sequence came from a male donor with ankylosing spondylitis. V is TRBV29-1 and J is TRBJ2-1; 14 positions match TRBD2. Sequenced input: blood, either unsorted or a sorted T cell fraction (not recorded which). CDR3 protein: CSVKTSGGASEQFF. CDR3 nucleotide sequence: TGCAGCGTTAAGACTAGCGGGGGGGCTAGTGAGCAGTTCTTC.